A selection of T cell receptor beta chains follows, all from one sample in a study of blood T cell repertoires in COVID-19. Using immunoSEQ multiplex PCR, the repertoire was profiled, and TCRdb retains in-frame clones only, with some absent. There are roughly 250,000 clones in the sample; roughly nine tenths occur only once, and 10% to 15% lies in the top ten. Sequencing input: peripheral blood. The receptors were sampled from a woman in her twenties or thirties with COVID-19, enrolled during active disease. Both conserved end residues are part of each CDR3. A D gene is named only where the DNA matches it firmly. Size is omitted from some rows. Given values are once, few, many or a class for expanded clones.

abundance: -
v_gene: TRBV4-1
j_gene: TRBJ1-5
d_gene: -
CDR3aa: CASSQVQAAQPQHF
CDR3nt: TGCGCCAGCAGCCAGGTACAGGCCGCTCAGCCCCAGCATTTT

abundance: -
v_gene: TRBV7-9
j_gene: TRBJ2-2
d_gene: TRBD1
CDR3aa: CAIGRQGRDTGELFF
CDR3nt: TGTGCCATCGGAAGACAGGGTCGAGACACCGGGGAGCTGTTTTTT

abundance: -
v_gene: TRBV6-1
j_gene: TRBJ2-2
d_gene: -
CDR3aa: CASSAQKGLGTGELFF
CDR3nt: TGTGCCAGCAGTGCCCAGAAGGGGCTGGGCACCGGGGAGCTGTTTTTT

abundance: -
v_gene: TRBV7-9
j_gene: TRBJ1-3
d_gene: -
CDR3aa: CASSAIQGPGNTIYF
CDR3nt: TGTGCCAGCAGCGCCATACAGGGACCTGGAAACACCATATATTTT

abundance: -
v_gene: TRBV6-2/TRBV6-3
j_gene: TRBJ1-2
d_gene: TRBD1
CDR3aa: CASSYDRGLYGYTF
CDR3nt: TGTGCCAGCAGTTACGACAGGGGCCTCTATGGCTACACCTTC

abundance: -
v_gene: TRBV19
j_gene: TRBJ2-7
d_gene: TRBD1
CDR3aa: CASSTRAGQAYEQYF
CDR3nt: TGTGCCAGTAGTACCCGGGCGGGACAGGCGTACGAGCAGTACTTC

abundance: -
v_gene: TRBV5-6
j_gene: TRBJ2-7
d_gene: -
CDR3aa: CASSLSVPYEQYF
CDR3nt: TGTGCCAGCAGCTTATCAGTCCCCTACGAGCAGTACTTC

abundance: -
v_gene: TRBV11-2
j_gene: TRBJ2-5
d_gene: TRBD2
CDR3aa: CASTLAGVGETQYF
CDR3nt: TGTGCCAGCACTCTAGCGGGGGTCGGGGAGACCCAGTACTTC

abundance: -
v_gene: TRBV7-2
j_gene: TRBJ2-1
d_gene: -
CDR3aa: CASSLEGGNKLF
CDR3nt: TGTGCCAGCAGCTTGGAGGGGGGGAATAAGCTCTTC

abundance: -
v_gene: TRBV4-1
j_gene: TRBJ2-2
d_gene: -
CDR3aa: CASSPGGRTGELFF
CDR3nt: TGCGCCAGCAGCCCCGGGGGGCGGACCGGGGAGCTGTTTTTT

abundance: -
v_gene: TRBV2
j_gene: TRBJ1-1
d_gene: TRBD1
CDR3aa: CASSKGTGENEAFF
CDR3nt: TGTGCCAGCAGCAAAGGGACAGGCGAGAATGAAGCTTTCTTT

abundance: -
v_gene: TRBV16
j_gene: TRBJ2-7
d_gene: TRBD1
CDR3aa: CASGGQGLTEQYF
CDR3nt: TGTGCCAGCGGGGGACAGGGACTTACCGAGCAGTACTTC

abundance: few
v_gene: TRBV5-1
j_gene: TRBJ2-7
d_gene: -
CDR3aa: CASSRLESSYEQYF
CDR3nt: TGCGCCAGCAGCCGGTTGGAGAGCTCCTACGAGCAGTACTTC

abundance: -
v_gene: TRBV27
j_gene: TRBJ2-7
d_gene: -
CDR3aa: CASSRNTYEQYF
CDR3nt: TGTGCCAGCAGCCGAAACACCTACGAGCAGTACTTC

abundance: -
v_gene: TRBV20-1
j_gene: TRBJ2-2
d_gene: -
CDR3aa: CSTKRAGELFF
CDR3nt: TGCAGTACAAAACGGGCCGGGGAGCTGTTTTTT

abundance: -
v_gene: TRBV5-1
j_gene: TRBJ2-7
d_gene: TRBD2
CDR3aa: CASSLEGLAGEYEQYF
CDR3nt: TGCGCCAGCAGCCTGGAGGGACTAGCGGGGGAATACGAGCAGTACTTC

abundance: -
v_gene: TRBV6-1
j_gene: TRBJ2-5
d_gene: -
CDR3aa: CASSDRRETQYF
CDR3nt: TGTGCCAGCAGTGACCGGAGAGAGACCCAGTACTTC

abundance: -
v_gene: TRBV11-2
j_gene: TRBJ2-7
d_gene: TRBD1
CDR3aa: CASSLGATGGYEQYF
CDR3nt: TGTGCCAGCAGCTTAGGCGCTACAGGGGGCTACGAGCAGTACTTC

abundance: -
v_gene: TRBV27
j_gene: TRBJ2-7
d_gene: TRBD2
CDR3aa: CASSPSSGGRYEQYF
CDR3nt: TGTGCCAGCAGTCCTTCTAGCGGGGGGCGGTACGAGCAGTACTTC

abundance: -
v_gene: TRBV5-6
j_gene: TRBJ1-2
d_gene: -
CDR3aa: CASSPREALHGYTF
CDR3nt: TGTGCCAGCAGCCCTCGGGAGGCTCTCCATGGCTACACCTTC

abundance: once
v_gene: TRBV10-2
j_gene: TRBJ2-1
d_gene: TRBD2
CDR3aa: CASSETSGGYEQFF
CDR3nt: TGCGCCAGCAGTGAAACTAGCGGGGGGTATGAGCAGTTCTTC

abundance: -
v_gene: TRBV29-1
j_gene: TRBJ2-7
d_gene: TRBD2
CDR3aa: CSVVLGSGIYEQYF
CDR3nt: TGCAGCGTTGTTTTAGGTAGCGGGATCTACGAGCAGTACTTC

abundance: -
v_gene: TRBV4-2
j_gene: TRBJ2-7
d_gene: -
CDR3aa: CASTPGEGLTEQYF
CDR3nt: TGTGCCAGCACCCCTGGCGAGGGACTCACCGAGCAGTACTTC

abundance: -
v_gene: TRBV11-3
j_gene: TRBJ2-3
d_gene: -
CDR3aa: CASSPGAGDTQYF
CDR3nt: TGTGCCAGCAGCCCCGGGGCGGGGGATACGCAGTATTTT

abundance: -
v_gene: TRBV4-1
j_gene: TRBJ1-2
d_gene: -
CDR3aa: CASSSTGIGDGYTF
CDR3nt: TGCGCCAGCAGTTCAACAGGGATCGGGGATGGCTACACCTTC

abundance: -
v_gene: TRBV5-1
j_gene: TRBJ2-7
d_gene: -
CDR3aa: CASSWEVSDEQYF
CDR3nt: TGCGCCAGCAGCTGGGAGGTATCAGACGAGCAGTACTTC

abundance: -
v_gene: TRBV28
j_gene: TRBJ2-7
d_gene: -
CDR3aa: CASSSGFGFYEQYF
CDR3nt: TGTGCCAGCAGTTCCGGATTCGGGTTCTACGAGCAGTACTTC

abundance: -
v_gene: TRBV21-1
j_gene: TRBJ2-5
d_gene: -
CDR3aa: CASSKSGTGEETQYF
CDR3nt: TGTGCCAGCAGCAAGTCCGGGACAGGGGAAGAGACCCAGTACTTC

abundance: -
v_gene: TRBV30
j_gene: TRBJ1-2
d_gene: -
CDR3aa: CAWTRPGVTNYGYTF
CDR3nt: TGTGCCTGGACCCGTCCCGGGGTCACTAACTATGGCTACACCTTC

abundance: -
v_gene: TRBV10-2
j_gene: TRBJ1-2
d_gene: -
CDR3aa: CASTFREGSGYTF
CDR3nt: TGCGCCAGCACCTTCAGGGAGGGCTCTGGCTACACCTTC

abundance: -
v_gene: TRBV2
j_gene: TRBJ2-4
d_gene: -
CDR3aa: CASSEGRGDIQYF
CDR3nt: TGTGCCAGCAGTGAAGGGAGGGGAGACATTCAGTACTTC

abundance: -
v_gene: TRBV28
j_gene: TRBJ1-2
d_gene: TRBD1
CDR3aa: CAIPKPGGNLYGYTF
CDR3nt: TGTGCCATCCCTAAGCCAGGGGGGAACCTCTATGGCTACACCTTC

abundance: -
v_gene: TRBV3-1/TRBV3-2
j_gene: TRBJ2-7
d_gene: TRBD2
CDR3aa: CASSPGRGATYEQYF
CDR3nt: TGTGCCAGCAGCCCTGGGAGGGGTGCGACCTACGAGCAGTACTTC